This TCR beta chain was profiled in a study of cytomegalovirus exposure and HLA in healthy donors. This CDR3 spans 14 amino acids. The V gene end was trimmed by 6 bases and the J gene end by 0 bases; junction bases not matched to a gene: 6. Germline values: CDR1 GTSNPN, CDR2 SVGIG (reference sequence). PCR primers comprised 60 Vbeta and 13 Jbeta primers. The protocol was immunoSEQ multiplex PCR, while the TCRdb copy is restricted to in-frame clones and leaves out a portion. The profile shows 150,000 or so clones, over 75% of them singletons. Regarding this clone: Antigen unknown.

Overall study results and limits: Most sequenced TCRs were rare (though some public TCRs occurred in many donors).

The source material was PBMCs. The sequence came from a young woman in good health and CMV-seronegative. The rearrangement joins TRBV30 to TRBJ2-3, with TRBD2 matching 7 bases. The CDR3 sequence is CACSGSLSTDTQYF. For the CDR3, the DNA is TGTGCCTGTAGCGGGTCCCTTAGCACAGATACGCAGTATTTT.